This T cell receptor beta chain comes out of a study of metastatic and nonmetastatic thyroid tumors. Study at large: A comparison of repertoires was made across blood and tumor or nodule tissue from malignant and benign thyroid patients. Study-level points and caveats: Reported TCR beta diversity, measured in blood and tumor, was significantly higher for malignant thyroid tumors than for benign nodules.

This clone was counted between two and nine times. Its antigen is as yet unknown. The entire patient cohort was treatment-naive prior to thyroid surgery. The CDR3 length is 13 residues. Germline V CDR1 and CDR2: SGHAT, FQNNGV. V was shortened by 1 base and J by 3 bases, with 7 bases between the two germline ends. Authors' methods: To classify distant metastasis in papillary thyroid cancer, a model was built from CDR3 differences across clinicopathological groups. TCRdb redid the clone calls on the PCR reads using MiXCR. V and J calls and clone size were set by TCRdb, not the authors. The data contain 40,000 to 45,000 clones, 3% to 3.5% of them singletons.

This clonotype originated in a female donor with papillary thyroid cancer or a benign thyroid nodule (not recorded which). Some clones in this sample may be carry-over from other donors' samples. Sequenced: blood. The chain uses TRBV11-2 and TRBJ2-7; D ambiguous. This CDR3 reads CASSLVPYYEQYF. CDR3 DNA: TGTGCCAGCAGCTTAGTGCCCTACTACGAGCAGTACTTC.